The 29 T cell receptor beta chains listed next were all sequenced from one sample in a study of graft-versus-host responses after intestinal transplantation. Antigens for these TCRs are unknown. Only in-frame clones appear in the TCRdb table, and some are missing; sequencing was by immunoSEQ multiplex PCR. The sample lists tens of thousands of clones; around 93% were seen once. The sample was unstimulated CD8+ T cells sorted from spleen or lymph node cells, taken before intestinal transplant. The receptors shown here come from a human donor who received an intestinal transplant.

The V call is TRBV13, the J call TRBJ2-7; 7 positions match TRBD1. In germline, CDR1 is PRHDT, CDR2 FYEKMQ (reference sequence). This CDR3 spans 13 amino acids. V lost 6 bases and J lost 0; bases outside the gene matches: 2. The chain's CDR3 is CASRGQSSYEQYF. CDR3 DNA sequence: TGTGCCAGCAGGGGACAGAGCTCCTACGAGCAGTACTTC.

This CDR3 is CASRTQGADGYTF. Written as DNA, the CDR3 is TGTGCCAGCAGGACACAGGGGGCGGATGGCTACACCTTC. The chain has TRBV27 and TRBJ1-2, with 9 bases that match TRBD1. V dropped 6 bases and J dropped 6; count of bases not matched to a gene: 5. CDR3 length: 13 residues. Per the germline V gene, CDR1 is MNHEY and CDR2 is SMNVEV (reference sequence).

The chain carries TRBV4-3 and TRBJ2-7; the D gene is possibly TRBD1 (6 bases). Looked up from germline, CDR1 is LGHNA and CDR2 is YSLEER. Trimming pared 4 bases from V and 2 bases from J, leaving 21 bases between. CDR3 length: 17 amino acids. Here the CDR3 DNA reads TGCGCCAGCAGCCTGACCGACCCCACAGGGTCCCCCTACGAGCAGTACTTC. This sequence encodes CASSLTDPTGSPYEQYF.

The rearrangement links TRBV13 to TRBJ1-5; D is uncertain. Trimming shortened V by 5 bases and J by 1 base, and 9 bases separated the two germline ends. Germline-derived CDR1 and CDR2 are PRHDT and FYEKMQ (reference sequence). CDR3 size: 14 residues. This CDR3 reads CASSLSGSNQPQHF. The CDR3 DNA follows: TGTGCCAGCAGCCTCTCCGGGAGCAATCAGCCCCAGCATTTT. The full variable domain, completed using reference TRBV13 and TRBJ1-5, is AAGVIQSPRHLIKEKRETATLKCYPIPRHDTVYWYQQGPGQDPQFLISFYEKMQSDKGSIPDRFSAQQFSDYHSELNMSSLELGDSALYFCASSLSGSNQPQHFGDGTRLSIL.

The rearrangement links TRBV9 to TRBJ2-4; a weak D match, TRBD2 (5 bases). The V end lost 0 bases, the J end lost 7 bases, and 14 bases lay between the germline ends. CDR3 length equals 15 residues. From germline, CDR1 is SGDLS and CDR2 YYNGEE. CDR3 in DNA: TGTGCCAGCAGCGTAGTAGGAGATGGAGGCAACATTCAGTACTTC. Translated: CASSVVGDGGNIQYF.

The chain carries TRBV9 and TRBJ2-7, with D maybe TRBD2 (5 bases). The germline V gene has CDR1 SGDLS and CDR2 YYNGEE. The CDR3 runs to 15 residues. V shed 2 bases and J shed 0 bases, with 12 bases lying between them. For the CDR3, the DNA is TGTGCCAGCAGCGTGCGAGCGGCGGACTCCTACGAGCAGTACTTC. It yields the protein CASSVRAADSYEQYF.

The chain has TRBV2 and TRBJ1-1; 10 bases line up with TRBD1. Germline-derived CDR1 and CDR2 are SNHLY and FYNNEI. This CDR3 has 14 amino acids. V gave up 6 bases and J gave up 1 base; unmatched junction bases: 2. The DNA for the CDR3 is TGTGCCAGCAGGACAGGGGGCGGGAACACTGAAGCTTTCTTT. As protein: CASRTGGGNTEAFF.

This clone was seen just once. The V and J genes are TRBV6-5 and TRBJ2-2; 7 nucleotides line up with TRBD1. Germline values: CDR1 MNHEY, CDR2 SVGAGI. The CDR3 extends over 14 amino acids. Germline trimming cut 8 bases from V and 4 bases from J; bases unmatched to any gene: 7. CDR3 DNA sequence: TGTGCCAGCCAGTGGGGACAGAGCACCGGGGAGCTGTTTTTT. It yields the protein CASQWGQSTGELFF.

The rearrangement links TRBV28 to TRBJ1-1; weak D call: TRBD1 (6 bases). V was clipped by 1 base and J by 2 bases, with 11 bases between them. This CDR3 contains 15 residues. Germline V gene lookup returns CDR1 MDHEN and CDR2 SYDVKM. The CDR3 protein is CASSLYRGANTEAFF. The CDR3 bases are TGTGCCAGCAGTTTATATCGGGGGGCCAACACTGAAGCTTTCTTT.

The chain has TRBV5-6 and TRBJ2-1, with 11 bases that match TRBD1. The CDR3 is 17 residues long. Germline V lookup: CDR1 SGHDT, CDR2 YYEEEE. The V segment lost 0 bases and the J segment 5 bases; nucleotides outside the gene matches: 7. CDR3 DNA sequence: TGTGCCAGCAGCTTGGCCGAGGACAGGGGGCACCACAATGAGCAGTTCTTC. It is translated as CASSLAEDRGHHNEQFF. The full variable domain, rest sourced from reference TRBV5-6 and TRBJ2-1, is DAGVTQSPTHLIKTRGQQVTLRCSPKSGHDTVSWYQQALGQGPQFIFQYYEEEERQRGNFPDRFSGHQFPNYSSELNVNALLLGDSALYLCASSLAEDRGHHNEQFFGPGTRLTVL.

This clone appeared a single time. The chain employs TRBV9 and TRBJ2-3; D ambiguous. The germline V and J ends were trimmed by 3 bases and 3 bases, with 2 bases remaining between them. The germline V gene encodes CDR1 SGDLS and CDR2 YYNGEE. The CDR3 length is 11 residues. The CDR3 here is CASSATDTQYF. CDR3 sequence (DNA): TGTGCCAGCAGCGCGACAGATACGCAGTATTTT.

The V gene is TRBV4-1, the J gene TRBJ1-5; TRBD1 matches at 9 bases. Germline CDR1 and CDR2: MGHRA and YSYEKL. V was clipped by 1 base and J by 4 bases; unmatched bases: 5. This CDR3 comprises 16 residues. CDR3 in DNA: TGCGCCAGCAGCCAAGTCACACAGGGGGCTAATCAGCCCCAGCATTTT. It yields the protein CASSQVTQGANQPQHF.

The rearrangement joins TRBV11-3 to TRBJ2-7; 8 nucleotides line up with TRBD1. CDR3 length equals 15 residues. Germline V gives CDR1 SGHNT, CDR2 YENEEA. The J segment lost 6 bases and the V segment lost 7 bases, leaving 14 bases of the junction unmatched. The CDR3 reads CASTERQGRRSEQYF. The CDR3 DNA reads TGTGCCAGCACCGAACGACAGGGGAGGAGGTCCGAGCAGTACTTC.

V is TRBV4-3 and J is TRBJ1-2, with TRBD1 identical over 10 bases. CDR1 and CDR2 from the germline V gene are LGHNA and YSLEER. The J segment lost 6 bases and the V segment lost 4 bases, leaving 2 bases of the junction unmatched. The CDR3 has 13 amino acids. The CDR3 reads CASSPDRGDGYTF. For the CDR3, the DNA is TGCGCCAGCAGCCCGGACAGGGGGGATGGCTACACCTTC.

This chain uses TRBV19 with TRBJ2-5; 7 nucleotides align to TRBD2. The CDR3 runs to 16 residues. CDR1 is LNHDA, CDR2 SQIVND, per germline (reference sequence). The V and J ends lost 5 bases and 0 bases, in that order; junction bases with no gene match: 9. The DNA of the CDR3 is TGTGCCAGTAGTCTCAACTCGGGGGGTTACCAAGAGACCCAGTACTTC. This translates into CASSLNSGGYQETQYF.

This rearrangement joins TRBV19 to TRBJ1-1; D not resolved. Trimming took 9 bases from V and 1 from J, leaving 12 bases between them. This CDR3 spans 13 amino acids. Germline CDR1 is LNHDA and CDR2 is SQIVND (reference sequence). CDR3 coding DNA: TGTGCCAGCCTTTCGCCCAGGAACACTGAAGCTTTCTTT. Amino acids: CASLSPRNTEAFF.

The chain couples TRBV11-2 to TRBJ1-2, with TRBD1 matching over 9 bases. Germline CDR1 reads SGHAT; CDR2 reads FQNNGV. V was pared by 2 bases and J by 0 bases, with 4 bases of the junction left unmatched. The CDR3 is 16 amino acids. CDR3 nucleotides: TGTGCCAGCAGCTTACACAGGGGGCCAGCTAACTATGGCTACACCTTC. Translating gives CASSLHRGPANYGYTF. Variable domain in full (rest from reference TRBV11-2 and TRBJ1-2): EAGVAQSPRYKIIEKRQSVAFWCNPISGHATLYWYQQILGQGPKLLIQFQNNGVVDDSQLPKDRFSAERLKGVDSTLKIQPAKLEDSAVYLCASSLHRGPANYGYTFGSGTRLTVV.

CDR3 sequence (DNA): TGTGCCAGCAGTCTCGGGTTAGACGCCTACGAGCAGTACTTC. Translation gives CASSLGLDAYEQYF. V is TRBV27 and J is TRBJ2-7; D gene uncertain. Germline V gives CDR1 MNHEY, CDR2 SMNVEV (reference sequence). Trimming pared 5 bases from V and 2 bases from J, leaving 13 bases between. This CDR3 is 14 amino acids long.

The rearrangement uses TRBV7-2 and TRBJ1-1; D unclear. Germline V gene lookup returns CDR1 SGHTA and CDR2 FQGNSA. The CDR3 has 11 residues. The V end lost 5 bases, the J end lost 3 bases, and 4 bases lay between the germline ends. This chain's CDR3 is CASSLYTEAFF. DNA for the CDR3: TGTGCCAGCAGCCTGTACACTGAAGCTTTCTTT.

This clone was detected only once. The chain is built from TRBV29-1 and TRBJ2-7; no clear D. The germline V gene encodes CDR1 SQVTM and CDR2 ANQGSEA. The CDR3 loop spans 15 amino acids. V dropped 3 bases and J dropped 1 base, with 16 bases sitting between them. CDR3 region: CSVDSGPQVSYEQYF. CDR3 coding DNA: TGCAGCGTTGATTCCGGTCCCCAGGTGTCCTACGAGCAGTACTTC.

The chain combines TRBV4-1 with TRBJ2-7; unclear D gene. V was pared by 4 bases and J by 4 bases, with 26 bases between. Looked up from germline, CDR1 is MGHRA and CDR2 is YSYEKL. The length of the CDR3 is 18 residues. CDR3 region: CASSPTTIPRRREYEQYF. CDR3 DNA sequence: TGCGCCAGCAGCCCGACCACTATCCCAAGGAGAAGAGAGTACGAGCAGTACTTC.

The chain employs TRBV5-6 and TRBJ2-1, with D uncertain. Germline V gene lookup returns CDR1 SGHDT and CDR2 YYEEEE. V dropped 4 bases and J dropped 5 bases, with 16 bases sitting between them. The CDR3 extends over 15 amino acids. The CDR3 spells CASSNPLDSNNEQFF. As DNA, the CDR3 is TGTGCCAGCAGCAACCCCCTCGATAGTAACAATGAGCAGTTCTTC.

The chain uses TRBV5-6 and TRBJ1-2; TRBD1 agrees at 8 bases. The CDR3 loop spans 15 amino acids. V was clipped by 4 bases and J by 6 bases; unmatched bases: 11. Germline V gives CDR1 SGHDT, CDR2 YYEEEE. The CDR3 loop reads CASSVDRDRLDGYTF. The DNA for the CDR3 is TGTGCCAGCAGCGTGGACCGGGACAGGCTTGATGGCTACACCTTC. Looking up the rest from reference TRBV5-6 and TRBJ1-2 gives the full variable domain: DAGVTQSPTHLIKTRGQQVTLRCSPKSGHDTVSWYQQALGQGPQFIFQYYEEEERQRGNFPDRFSGHQFPNYSSELNVNALLLGDSALYLCASSVDRDRLDGYTFGSGTRLTVV.

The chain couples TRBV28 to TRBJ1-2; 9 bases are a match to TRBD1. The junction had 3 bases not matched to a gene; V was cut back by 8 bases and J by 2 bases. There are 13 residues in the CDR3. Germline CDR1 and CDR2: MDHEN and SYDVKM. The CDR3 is CASAGTGNYGYTF. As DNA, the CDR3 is TGTGCCAGCGCCGGGACAGGGAACTATGGCTACACCTTC.

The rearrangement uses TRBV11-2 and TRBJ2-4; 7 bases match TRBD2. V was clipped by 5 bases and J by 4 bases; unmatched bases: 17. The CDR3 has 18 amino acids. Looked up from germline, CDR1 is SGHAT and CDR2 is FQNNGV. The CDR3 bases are TGTGCCAGCAGCGTTATGCCCCACCATGGGGAGGGGAAAAACATTCAGTACTTC. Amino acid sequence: CASSVMPHHGEGKNIQYF.

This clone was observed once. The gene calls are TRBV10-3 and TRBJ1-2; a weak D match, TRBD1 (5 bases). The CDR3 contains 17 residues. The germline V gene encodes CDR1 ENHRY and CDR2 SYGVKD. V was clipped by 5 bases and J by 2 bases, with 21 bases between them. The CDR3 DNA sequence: TGTGCCATCAGTAGTATAGACGCAGGGATCGACAACTATGGCTACACCTTC. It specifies CAISSIDAGIDNYGYTF.

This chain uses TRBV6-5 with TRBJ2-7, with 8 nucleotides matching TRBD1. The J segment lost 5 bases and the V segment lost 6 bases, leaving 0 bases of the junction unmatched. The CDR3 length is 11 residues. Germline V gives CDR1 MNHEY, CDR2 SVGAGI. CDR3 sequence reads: CASRQGDEQYF. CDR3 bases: TGTGCCAGCAGACAGGGGGACGAGCAGTACTTC.

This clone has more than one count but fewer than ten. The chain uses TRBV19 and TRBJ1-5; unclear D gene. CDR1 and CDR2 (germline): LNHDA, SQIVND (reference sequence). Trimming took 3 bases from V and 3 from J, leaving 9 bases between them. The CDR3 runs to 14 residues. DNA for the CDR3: TGTGCCAGTAGTATTGGAGGTTTCAATCAGCCCCAGCATTTT. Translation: CASSIGGFNQPQHF.

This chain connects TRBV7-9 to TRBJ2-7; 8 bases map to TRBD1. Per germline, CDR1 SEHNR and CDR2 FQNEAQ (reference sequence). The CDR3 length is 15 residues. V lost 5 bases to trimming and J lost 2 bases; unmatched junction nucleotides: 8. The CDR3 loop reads CASSPPGQATYEQYF. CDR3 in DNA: TGTGCCAGCAGCCCACCGGGACAGGCTACCTACGAGCAGTACTTC.